Listed below are T cell receptor beta chains from one sample, sequenced in a study of shared T cell receptors in the human thymus. Sequencing used immunoSEQ multiplex PCR; TCRdb keeps in-frame clones, though not all of them. In the table there are roughly 660,000 clones, around 87% of which are singletons. The sample also formed part of further work on human thymus T cells.

Sequences were obtained from thymocytes. The receptors here all came from a boy under two years old with a congenital heart defect. The conserved cysteine and the conserved F or W are not part of the CDR3 here. D genes are given only for firm matches.

TRBJ2-7	TRBD2	TRBV5-6	ASSPNSGLAGGEQY
TRBJ2-5	-	TRBV10-3	AISGDERETQY
TRBJ2-5	-	TRBV9	ASSVGGPAGTQY
TRBJ2-5	TRBD2	TRBV30	AWTQAGLAGDLKGETQY
TRBJ2-7	-	TRBV6-6	ASRNQGSYEQY
TRBJ2-7	-	TRBV7-8	ASSLRSQRPKSSYEQY
TRBJ2-1	TRBD1	TRBV29-1	SARDRPYNEQF
TRBJ2-2	TRBD2	TRBV5-1	ASSPDRLAANTGELF
TRBJ1-2	TRBD1	TRBV20-1	SGGSGGGYT
TRBJ2-5	-	TRBV2	ASSHPRGQETQY
TRBJ2-7	TRBD2	TRBV5-1	ASSLLIRPATSGRAAYEQY
TRBJ2-1	TRBD2	TRBV29-1	SSLSSGTPSYNEQF
TRBJ2-5	TRBD1	TRBV6-5	ASSYRHRGPETQY
TRBJ2-1	-	TRBV4-3	ASSQDPGWLYNEQF
TRBJ2-1	TRBD2	TRBV4-3	ASSQKGLADNEQF
TRBJ1-1	TRBD1	TRBV4-1	ASSQDGPRTGVRGVNTEAF
TRBJ2-7	TRBD2	TRBV7-3	ASSQTSLAQY
TRBJ2-7	-	TRBV2	ASSDRGREQY
TRBJ2-5	TRBD1	TRBV5-1	ASSPDRAGQETQY
TRBJ2-7	TRBD1	TRBV7-6	ATSEQGVDEQY
TRBJ2-7	-	TRBV7-2	ASSLRGYEQY
TRBJ1-1	TRBD1	TRBV15	ATSRWGQGADEAF
TRBJ2-7	-	TRBV5-1	ASSLGGINYEQY
TRBJ2-7	-	TRBV27	ASSLGDQDCKQY
TRBJ1-1	-	TRBV25-1	ASSESSRTERNTEAF
TRBJ2-3	TRBD2	TRBV6-4	ASSATGTSGRSYTDTQY
TRBJ2-7	-	TRBV13	ASSSIRNSYEQY
TRBJ2-2	TRBD2	TRBV15	ATSSGTSGRAVDTGELF
TRBJ1-2	TRBD1	TRBV4-1	ASSLQGGTGENYGYT
TRBJ2-1	-	TRBV10-3	AITDRGAQDEQF
TRBJ2-7	TRBD1	TRBV4-1	ASSQTGGSYEQY
TRBJ2-7	-	TRBV7-2	ASSLEERNSYEQY
TRBJ2-7	TRBD2	TRBV5-5	ASSHFGLAGEVYEQY
TRBJ1-2	-	TRBV6-6	ATLPGVGYGYT
TRBJ2-7	TRBD2	TRBV6-5	ASSYSEREGSYEQY
TRBJ1-5	-	TRBV28	ASSLWGESNQPQH
TRBJ2-5	TRBD2	TRBV5-1	ASSSGTSGSWETQY
TRBJ2-7	-	TRBV13	ASSLRAPSYEQY
TRBJ2-7	TRBD2	TRBV7-9	ASSSHRVAGEYEQY
TRBJ1-4	-	TRBV19	ASRGDRRNEKLF
TRBJ2-7	-	TRBV6-5	ASSYTRGAYEQY
TRBJ2-7	-	TRBV27	AETYVYEQY
TRBJ1-3	-	TRBV4-2	ASSPKSEFSGNTIY
TRBJ1-5	-	TRBV27	ASTQGFGQPQH
TRBJ2-1	-	TRBV5-6	ASSLAGRPSYNEQF
TRBJ2-5	TRBD2	TRBV7-2	ASSSKERLAGVGETQY
TRBJ2-7	TRBD2	TRBV18	ASSWIAGLREQY
TRBJ2-1	TRBD2	TRBV4-2	ASSQDRLAGGYISYNEQF
TRBJ2-1	TRBD2	TRBV19	ASSIKGLGLATDEQF
TRBJ1-4	TRBD1	TRBV7-9	ASSSRRVRTGSTNEKLF
TRBJ2-1	TRBD1	TRBV5-8	ASSLKPGQVLNEQF
TRBJ2-7	TRBD1	TRBV25-1	ASSDSTGGSDEQY
TRBJ2-1	-	TRBV7-9	ASSSTTSVEDEQF
TRBJ2-3	TRBD2	TRBV30	AWGGLSARGGDTQY
TRBJ2-7	TRBD1	TRBV28	ASSSSGTVLWVRPIMGPAYEQY